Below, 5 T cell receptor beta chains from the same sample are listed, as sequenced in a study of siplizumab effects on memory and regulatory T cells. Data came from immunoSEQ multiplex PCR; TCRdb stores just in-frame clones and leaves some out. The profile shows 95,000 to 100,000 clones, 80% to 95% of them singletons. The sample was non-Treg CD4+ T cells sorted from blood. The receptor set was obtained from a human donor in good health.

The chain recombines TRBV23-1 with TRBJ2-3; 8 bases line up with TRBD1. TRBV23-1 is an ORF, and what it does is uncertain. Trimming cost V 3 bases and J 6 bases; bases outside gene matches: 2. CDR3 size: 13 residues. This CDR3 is CASSHGTGDTQYF. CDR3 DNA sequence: TGCGCCAGCAGTCACGGGACAGGTGATACGCAGTATTTT.

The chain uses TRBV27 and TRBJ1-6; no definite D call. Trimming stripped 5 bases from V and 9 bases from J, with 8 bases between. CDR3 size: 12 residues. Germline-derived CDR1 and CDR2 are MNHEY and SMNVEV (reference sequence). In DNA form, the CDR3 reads TGTGCCAGCAGTCAAAATGGTTCACCCCTCCACTTT. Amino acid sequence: CASSQNGSPLHF.

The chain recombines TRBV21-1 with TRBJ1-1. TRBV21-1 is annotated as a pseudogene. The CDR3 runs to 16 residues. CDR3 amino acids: CASSSRSRTVNTEAFF. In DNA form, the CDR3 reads TGTGCCAGCAGCTCCCGGAGTAGGACGGTGAACACTGAAGCTTTCTTT.

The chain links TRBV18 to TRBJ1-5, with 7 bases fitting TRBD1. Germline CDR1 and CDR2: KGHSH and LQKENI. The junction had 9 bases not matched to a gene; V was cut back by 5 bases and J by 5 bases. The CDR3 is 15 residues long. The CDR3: CASSGDRAGYQPQHF. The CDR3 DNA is TGTGCCAGCTCAGGCGACAGGGCCGGGTATCAGCCCCAGCATTTT.

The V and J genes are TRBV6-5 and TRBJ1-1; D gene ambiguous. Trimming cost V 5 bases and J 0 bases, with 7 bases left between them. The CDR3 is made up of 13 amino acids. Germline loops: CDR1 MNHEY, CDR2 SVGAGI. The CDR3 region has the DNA TGTGCCAGCAGTCAGGACGTGAACACTGAAGCTTTCTTT. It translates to CASSQDVNTEAFF.